This T cell receptor (gamma chain) comes out of a study of gamma-delta T cells after stem cell transplantation. The CDR3 is made up of 14 amino acids. CDR1 is VTNTFY, CDR2 YDVSTARD, per germline (reference sequence). TCRdb made new clone calls on the RT-PCR reads using CATT. Of approximately 400 gamma-chain clones in the sample, about 4.7% were seen once. Remarks on this clone: This likely traces to a read error, being one base from a far larger clone. This CDR3 is also generated by other DNA sequences in the sample.

The sample comprised gamma-delta T cells. The chain links TRGV3 to TRGJP1. This receptor was obtained from a human donor. It is not recorded whose cells these are; they may come from a transplant donor. The CDR3 loop is CATWARTTGWFKIF. The CDR3 nucleotides are TGTGCCACCTGGGCGAGGACCACTGGCTGGTTCAAGATATTT.